The 27 T cell receptor beta chains below come from one sample, sequenced in a study of blood T cell repertoires in COVID-19. Produced via immunoSEQ multiplex PCR; TCRdb's table is partial and in-frame only. This table holds roughly 13,000 clones, around 91% found once. Sequencing input: peripheral blood. The receptors shown here come from a human donor in a cohort sampled during active COVID-19.

The chain is built from TRBV4-2 and TRBJ2-3; 7 bases match TRBD2. Germline CDR1 reads LGHNA; CDR2 reads YNFKEQ. J was trimmed by 0 bases and V by 8 bases; bases with no gene match: 8. The CDR3 covers 15 residues. CDR3: CASGEASGSTDTQYF. The DNA of the CDR3 is TGTGCCAGCGGAGAGGCTAGCGGTAGCACAGATACGCAGTATTTT.

V and J are TRBV7-6 and TRBJ2-7; 10 bases fit TRBD1. This CDR3 spans 16 amino acids. From germline, CDR1 is SGHVS and CDR2 FNYEAQ. After removal of 4 bases from V and 4 bases from J, the junction contained 10 bases not matched to a gene. Written as DNA, the CDR3 is TGTGCCAGCAGCTCAGAGGGGGACAGGGGCTCGTACGAGCAGTACTTC. Protein: CASSSEGDRGSYEQYF.

V and J are TRBV4-2 and TRBJ2-7, with 9 nucleotides matching TRBD1. Gene TRBJ2-1 matches the end of the DNA better, so the J call may be wrong. Germline lookup yields CDR1 LGHNA and CDR2 YNFKEQ. The CDR3 has 17 amino acids. The CDR3 loop is CASSQDLGTGTFNEQFF. The DNA for the CDR3 is TGTGCCAGCAGCCAAGATCTCGGGACAGGGACTTTCAATGAGCAGTTCTTC.

The chain joins TRBV10-1 to TRBJ2-7; 11 nucleotides line up with TRBD2. Per germline, CDR1 WNHNN and CDR2 SYGVQD (reference sequence). This CDR3 region has 15 residues. V was clipped by 6 bases and J by 5 bases; unmatched bases: 9. CDR3 loop: CASSISTSGSHEQYF. Here the CDR3 DNA reads TGCGCCAGCAGCATAAGTACTAGCGGGAGCCACGAGCAGTACTTC.

This clone was observed a few times. The chain carries TRBV6-5 and TRBJ1-2; TRBD1 matches 9 bases. Germline values: CDR1 MNHEY, CDR2 SVGAGI. This CDR3 has 14 amino acids. V lost 2 bases, J lost 7 bases, and 5 bases stayed unmatched. CDR3 protein: CASSYTGQGSGYTF. CDR3 coding DNA: TGTGCCAGCAGTTACACGGGACAGGGAAGTGGCTACACCTTC.

J is TRBJ1-6 and V is TRBV6-5; 9 nucleotides agree with TRBD1. The CDR3 consists of 15 residues. Germline CDR1 reads MNHEY; CDR2 reads SVGAGI. With V trimmed by 8 bases and J by 9 bases, 11 bases remained unmatched. CDR3 sequence (DNA): TGTGCCAGCGGCCCTTCCGGGACAGGGATTTCACCCCTCCACTTT. Residues: CASGPSGTGISPLHF.

This chain uses TRBV7-2 with TRBJ2-7; the D gene is possibly TRBD1 (7 bases). The germline V gene encodes CDR1 SGHTA and CDR2 FQGNSA. The CDR3 is 15 amino acids. Trimming stripped 2 bases from V and 3 bases from J, with 14 bases between. For the CDR3, the DNA is TGTGCCAGCAGCTTAAGACAGGGCGGGGTCTACGAGCAGTACTTC. Translation: CASSLRQGGVYEQYF. The full variable domain, in which reference TRBV7-2 and TRBJ2-7 provide the parts outside the CDR3, is GAGVSQSPSNKVTEKGKDVELRCDPISGHTALYWYRQSLGQGLEFLIYFQGNSAPDKSGLPSDRFSAERTGGSVSTLTIQRTQQEDSAVYLCASSLRQGGVYEQYFGPGTRLTVT.

The CDR3 is CASSLMAGAHSPLHF. CDR3 coding DNA: TGTGCCAGCAGCTTAATGGCAGGGGCTCACTCACCCCTCCACTTT. The chain employs TRBV11-2 and TRBJ1-6; tentative D call: TRBD1 (6 bases). The CDR3 has 15 residues. Trimming stripped 2 bases from V and 10 bases from J, with 15 bases between. CDR1 is SGHAT and CDR2 is FQNNGV in the germline V gene.

The chain recombines TRBV6-5 with TRBJ1-5, with D uncertain. V was shortened by 5 bases and J by 3 bases, with 11 bases between the two germline ends. CDR1 and CDR2 (germline): MNHEY, SVGAGI. The CDR3 is made up of 14 amino acids. Written as DNA, the CDR3 is TGTGCCAGCAGTCATCAGGAAAACAATCAGCCCCAGCATTTT. Protein: CASSHQENNQPQHF.

This clone was detected only a few times. The gene calls are TRBV7-2 and TRBJ2-5; 7 bases line up with TRBD1. The CDR3 is 14 residues long. Germline V gene sequence: CDR1 SGHTA, CDR2 FQGNSA. The V segment lost 5 bases and the J segment 2 bases; nucleotides outside the gene matches: 5. Written as DNA, the CDR3 is TGTGCCAGCAGCCCGGGACAGAGACAAGAGACCCAGTACTTC. It translates to CASSPGQRQETQYF.

This chain uses TRBV18 with TRBJ1-5; 8 nucleotides agree with TRBD1. This CDR3 has 17 residues. Germline-derived CDR1 and CDR2 are KGHSH and LQKENI. Trimming cost V 1 base and J 4 bases; bases outside gene matches: 9. CDR3 nucleotide sequence: TGTGCCAGCTCACCACTGGGACCGGGACAGGATAATCAGCCCCAGCATTTT. The encoded protein is CASSPLGPGQDNQPQHF. Combining the CDR3 with reference TRBV18 and TRBJ1-5 gives the whole variable domain NAGVMQNPRHLVRRRGQEARLRCSPMKGHSHVYWYRQLPEEGLKFMVYLQKENIIDESGMPKERFSAEFPKEGPSILRIQQVVRGDSAAYFCASSPLGPGQDNQPQHFGDGTRLSIL.

V usage is TRBV19 and J usage is TRBJ1-5, with 8 bases that match TRBD1. The CDR3 covers 16 residues. V trimming: 4 bases; J trimming: 4 bases; junction bases outside the gene matches: 9. Germline V gene lookup returns CDR1 LNHDA and CDR2 SQIVND (reference sequence). CDR3 in amino acids: CASSTLGQGGNQPQHF. The DNA of the CDR3 is TGTGCCAGTAGTACTCTCGGACAGGGTGGTAATCAGCCCCAGCATTTT.

The genes are TRBV28 and TRBJ2-1, with D perhaps TRBD2 (5 bases). Trimming removed 5 bases from V and 2 bases from J, with 7 bases in between. CDR1 and CDR2 from the germline V gene are MDHEN and SYDVKM. The length of the CDR3 is 13 residues. The CDR3, as DNA: TGTGCCAGCAGTCCGGGGACCTACAATGAGCAGTTCTTC. Translating it yields CASSPGTYNEQFF. The full variable domain, in which reference TRBV28 and TRBJ2-1 provide the parts outside the CDR3, is DVKVTQSSRYLVKRTGEKVFLECVQDMDHENMFWYRQDPGLGLRLIYFSYDVKMKEKGDIPEGYSVSREKKERFSLILESASTNQTSMYLCASSPGTYNEQFFGPGTRLTVL.

This chain joins TRBV18 and TRBJ2-1; TRBD2 matches 12 bases. This CDR3 has 16 amino acids. Germline values: CDR1 KGHSH, CDR2 LQKENI. V dropped 3 bases and J dropped 4; count of bases not matched to a gene: 4. For the CDR3, the DNA is TGTGCCAGCTCACCTGGGACTAGCGGGCGTTACAATGAGCAGTTCTTC. This translates into CASSPGTSGRYNEQFF.

The chain uses TRBV21-1 and TRBJ1-1. TRBV21-1 is termed a pseudogene. This CDR3 is built from 15 residues. The CDR3 coding sequence is TGTGCCAGCAGCAAAAGGGGCGGGAATAACACTGAAGCTTTCTTT. This codes for CASSKRGGNNTEAFF.

V gene TRBV6-5 combines with J gene TRBJ1-6, with 9 positions matching TRBD1. This CDR3 comprises 15 residues. The ends lost 5 bases at V and 6 bases at J; junction bases unmatched: 5. Germline CDR1 MNHEY, CDR2 SVGAGI. CDR3 region: CASSKQGALNSPLHF. CDR3 coding DNA: TGTGCCAGCAGTAAACAGGGGGCGCTTAATTCACCCCTCCACTTT.

The chain links TRBV7-3 to TRBJ2-2, with D perhaps TRBD1 (5 bases). This CDR3 is 13 amino acids long. The germline gives CDR1 SGHTA, CDR2 FQGTGA. With 5 bases removed from V and 5 bases from J, the gap between germline ends came to 9 bases. The CDR3 sequence is CASSQQGTGELFF. DNA for the CDR3: TGTGCCAGCAGCCAGCAGGGTACCGGGGAGCTGTTTTTT. The full variable domain, rest sourced from reference TRBV7-3 and TRBJ2-2, is GAGVSQTPSNKVTEKGKYVELRCDPISGHTALYWYRQSLGQGPEFLIYFQGTGAADDSGLPNDRFFAVRPEGSVSTLKIQRTERGDSAVYLCASSQQGTGELFFGEGSRLTVL.

The chain joins TRBV7-2 to TRBJ2-1; no clear D gene. The CDR3 has 14 residues. With 6 bases removed from V and 4 bases from J, the gap between germline ends came to 13 bases. Per the germline V gene, CDR1 is SGHTA and CDR2 is FQGNSA. The CDR3 DNA sequence: TGTGCCAGCAGTGGTCTGGTGCGTTACAATGAGCAGTTCTTC. This codes for CASSGLVRYNEQFF.

The chain uses TRBV27 and TRBJ1-1; weak D call: TRBD1 (6 bases). Germline V gene data show CDR1 as MNHEY and CDR2 as SMNVEV (reference sequence). V lost 4 bases and J lost 6, with 15 bases in between. CDR3 length: 14 residues. CDR3 sequence: CASSSWGRGSEAFF. DNA for the CDR3: TGTGCCAGCAGTTCCTGGGGGCGCGGATCTGAAGCTTTCTTT.

A single count supports this clone. The chain carries TRBV30 and TRBJ2-1; 12 bases are shared with TRBD2. The V and J ends lost 8 bases and 7 bases, in that order; junction bases with no gene match: 9. Looked up from germline, CDR1 is GTSNPN and CDR2 is SVGIG (reference sequence). CDR3 length: 14 amino acids. The CDR3 protein is CAGQLAGGGNEQFF. The CDR3 nucleotides read TGTGCCGGACAACTAGCGGGGGGAGGTAATGAGCAGTTCTTC.

The chain employs TRBV7-2 and TRBJ2-1; 14 bases are a match to TRBD2. The CDR3 totals 18 residues. J was trimmed by 7 bases and V by 3 bases; bases with no gene match: 11. In germline, CDR1 is SGHTA, CDR2 FQGNSA. The CDR3 reads CASSFQAGTSGRGNEQFF. The CDR3 DNA sequence: TGTGCCAGCAGCTTCCAGGCCGGGACTAGCGGGAGAGGGAATGAGCAGTTCTTC.

V gene TRBV5-1 combines with J gene TRBJ2-6; 10 bases fit TRBD1. CDR1 and CDR2 (germline): SGHRS, YFSETQ. This CDR3 has 17 residues. Trimming took 4 bases from V and 0 from J; bases not matched to a gene: 4. The CDR3 region is CASSPGTGVSGANVLTF. CDR3 nucleotides: TGCGCCAGCAGCCCCGGGACAGGGGTCTCTGGGGCCAACGTCCTGACTTTC.

V usage is TRBV11-2 and J usage is TRBJ1-6, with a tentative D call TRBD1 (5 bases). The CDR3 runs to 13 residues. The germline CDR1 and CDR2 sequences are SGHAT and FQNNGV. Deletions cut 8 bases from V and 10 bases from J, with 15 bases between. The CDR3 region is CASGEGTESPLHF. CDR3 in DNA: TGTGCCAGCGGGGAGGGGACGGAGTCACCCCTCCACTTT.

The rearrangement joins TRBV7-9 to TRBJ2-1; no firm D call. The CDR3 extends over 16 amino acids. Germline CDR1 is SEHNR and CDR2 is FQNEAQ (reference sequence). Trimming stripped 1 base from V and 3 bases from J, with 13 bases between. CDR3 residues: CASSLEVEMVYNEQFF. The CDR3 DNA follows: TGTGCCAGCAGCTTAGAGGTGGAGATGGTCTACAATGAGCAGTTCTTC.

CDR3 in DNA: TGCAGCGTTGAAGATAGGACAGGGGATCCGTTTGGCTACACCTTC. Translation: CSVEDRTGDPFGYTF. This sequence joins TRBV29-1 and TRBJ1-2; 9 nucleotides line up with TRBD1. CDR1 is SQVTM and CDR2 is ANQGSEA in the germline V gene. The CDR3 has 15 amino acids. Unmatched junction bases numbered 9, after V lost 0 bases and J lost 7 bases.

This rearrangement joins TRBV7-9 to TRBJ1-2, with 8 bases matching TRBD1. There are 13 residues in the CDR3. The germline V gene has CDR1 SEHNR and CDR2 FQNEAQ (reference sequence). V lost 3 bases and J lost 7; bases outside the gene matches: 4. In nucleotides, the CDR3 is TGTGCCAGCAGCTTCACAGGGGGGCTTGGCTACACCTTC. Translation gives CASSFTGGLGYTF.

V is TRBV18 and J is TRBJ1-1, with unresolved D. The CDR3 consists of 12 residues. Germline lookup yields CDR1 KGHSH and CDR2 LQKENI. V was pared by 0 bases and J by 10 bases, with 9 bases between. CDR3 protein: CASSPPNMVAFF. The CDR3 bases are TGTGCCAGCTCACCACCGAACATGGTAGCTTTCTTT.